The entry below describes one TCR beta chain. Its specificity is unknown. These data come from a study of blood T cells in healthy people across ages. Isolation of PBMCs gave at least 7 million cells per sample. Overall study findings and caveats: The donors' CMV status was not determined, possibly confounding changes in expanded clonotypes. Unsorted PBMCs prevented conclusive naive versus antigen-experienced comparison.

Trimming at V came to 11 bases and at J to 3 bases, leaving 10 bases not matched to a gene. CDR3 length equals 13 residues. Germline CDR1 and CDR2: ENHRY and SYGVKD. The second PCR ran roughly 6 to 11 cycles with a sample-barcoded 5' primer and J-beta primers. Every molecule of cDNA carried a tag from a template-switch adaptor with 12 random nucleotides. TCRdb fed the 5' RACE reads into MiXCR, producing one record per CDR3 protein. The sample yields some 1.4 million distinct CDR3 sequences, 40% to 50% seen once. This clonotype was sampled from a woman between 18 and 30 years old in good health. The chain is built from TRBV10-3 and TRBJ2-7, with 7 bases lining up with TRBD2. Sequenced sample: blood. CDR3 bases: TGTGCCTCCGTGGGGGGGGTGAACTACGAGCAGTACTTC. Protein: CASVGGVNYEQYF.